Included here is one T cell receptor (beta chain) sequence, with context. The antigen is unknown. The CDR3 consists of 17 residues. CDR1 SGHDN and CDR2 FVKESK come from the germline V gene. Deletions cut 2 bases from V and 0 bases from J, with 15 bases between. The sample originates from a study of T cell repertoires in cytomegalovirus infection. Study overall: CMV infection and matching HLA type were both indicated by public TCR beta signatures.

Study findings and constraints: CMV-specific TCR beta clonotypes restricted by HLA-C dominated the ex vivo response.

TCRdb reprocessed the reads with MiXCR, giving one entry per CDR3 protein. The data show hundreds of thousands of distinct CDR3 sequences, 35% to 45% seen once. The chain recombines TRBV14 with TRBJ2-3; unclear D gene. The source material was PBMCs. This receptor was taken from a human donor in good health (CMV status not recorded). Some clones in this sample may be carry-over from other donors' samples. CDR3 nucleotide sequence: TGTGCCAGCAGCCAACCCTCAGGATCGATCAGCACAGATACGCAGTATTTT. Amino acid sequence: CASSQPSGSISTDTQYF.